The rows below give T cell receptor beta chains drawn from one sample of a study of blood T cell repertoires in COVID-19. Profiling relied on immunoSEQ multiplex PCR, and the TCRdb table lists in-frame clones only, not all of them. The sample has 65,000 to 75,000 clones; roughly 74% are singletons. Sequencing was carried out using peripheral blood. These receptors were obtained from a human donor in a cohort sampled during active COVID-19. Both conserved end residues are trimmed from each CDR3.

>TRBV5-1|12
ASSREAAGDEQF
>TRBV3-1/TRBV3-2|11
ASSQDDRYGYT
>TRBV10-3|11
ATSGQTADTQY
>TRBV4-1|17
ASSHHGTAASMGNQPQH
>TRBV5-1|13
ASSPTSGTYNEQF
>TRBV21-1|12
ASPIKREEYEQF
>TRBV2|12
ASSLLGTEAGYT
>TRBV4-2|11
ASSPRDRTIQY
>TRBV5-1|13
ASSLVPADGNTIY
>TRBV14|14
ASSQDRGTGSHEQY
>TRBV6-5|13
ASSEYSGTDYEQY
>TRBV5-1|11
ASSWAGGTEQF
>TRBV12-3/TRBV12-4|10
ASSLLTYEQY
>TRBV18|11
ASSRGTSHEQY
>TRBV10-3|14
AISESTSGSVHEQF
>TRBV4-3|13
ASSQRTGANYGYT